These T cell receptor beta chains were read from a single sample in a study of T cell responses to AZD1222 COVID-19 vaccine. Repertoires were generated with immunoSEQ multiplex PCR, while TCRdb's copy carries only in-frame clones and drops some. The table lists about 110,000 clones, about nine tenths of them singletons. The sample consisted of peripheral blood, taken 28 days after the second AZD1222 dose. The receptors come from an adult who received the AZD1222 COVID-19 vaccine. CDR3s include the opening cysteine and the closing phenylalanine or tryptophan. The D gene is left open where the match is weak. Clone size is shown for a subset of rows, as once, few, many or a class of expanded clone.

d_call clone_size j_call v_call cdr3_aa cdr3_nt
NA NA TRBJ1-1 TRBV7-2 CASSFWETNTEAFF TGTGCCAGCAGCTTTTGGGAAACGAACACTGAAGCTTTCTTT
NA NA TRBJ1-4 TRBV4-2 CASSQESGGTGNEKLFF TGTGCCAGCAGCCAAGAGAGTGGGGGGACGGGTAATGAAAAACTGTTTTTT
NA NA TRBJ1-2 TRBV27 CASSFIWGPGGSYDYTF TGTGCCAGCAGTTTCATATGGGGCCCGGGTGGGAGTTACGACTACACCTTC
NA NA TRBJ2-2 TRBV4-2 CASSHNSGLDTGELFF TGTGCCAGCAGCCATAATAGCGGCCTGGACACCGGGGAGCTGTTTTTT
TRBD1 NA TRBJ1-1 TRBV19 CASSEQGAEFGAFF TGTGCCAGTAGTGAACAGGGGGCTGAATTCGGGGCTTTCTTT
NA once TRBJ1-1 TRBV6-4 CASSETEEGNTEAFF TGTGCCAGCAGTGAAACAGAAGAGGGAAACACTGAAGCTTTCTTT
NA NA TRBJ2-7 TRBV4-1 CASSPLPGELYEQYF TGCGCCAGCAGCCCTCTCCCCGGGGAATTGTACGAGCAGTACTTC
NA NA TRBJ1-3 TRBV5-4 CASSLGGPPGSGNTIYF TGTGCCAGCAGCTTGGGGGGGCCCCCAGGCTCTGGAAACACCATATATTTT
NA NA TRBJ2-1 TRBV7-9 CASNLMGVEQFF TGTGCCAGCAACCTGATGGGGGTCGAGCAGTTCTTC
TRBD2 NA TRBJ2-5 TRBV19 CASSELAGGQETQYF TGTGCCAGTAGTGAACTAGCGGGGGGGCAAGAGACCCAGTACTTC
NA NA TRBJ2-3 TRBV2 CASSEILWADTQYF TGTGCCAGCAGTGAAATTCTTTGGGCGGATACGCAGTATTTT
NA NA TRBJ1-2 TRBV27 CASGGTDGYTF TGTGCCAGCGGGGGTACGGATGGCTACACCTTC
NA NA TRBJ2-1 TRBV6-5 CASRALTGGQFF TGTGCCAGCAGGGCCCTAACGGGGGGCCAGTTCTTC
NA NA TRBJ2-1 TRBV5-4 CASRIDSTSYNEQFF TGTGCCAGCAGGATTGACAGTACCTCCTACAATGAGCAGTTCTTC
NA NA TRBJ2-1 TRBV19 CASSIKGGNEQFF TGTGCCAGTAGTATAAAGGGGGGGAATGAGCAGTTCTTC
TRBD2 NA TRBJ2-1 TRBV4-2 CASSRERGGAYNEQFF TGTGCCAGCAGCCGGGAGCGCGGGGGGGCCTACAATGAGCAGTTCTTC
NA NA TRBJ1-3 TRBV19 CASSTPNSGNTIYF TGTGCCAGTAGTACCCCGAATTCTGGAAACACCATATATTTT
TRBD1 NA TRBJ1-4 TRBV28 CASRRGPNEKLFF TGTGCCAGCAGGAGGGGGCCTAATGAAAAACTGTTTTTT
NA NA TRBJ1-6 TRBV7-3 CASSPGSNSPLHF TGTGCCAGCAGCCCAGGGAGTAATTCACCCCTCCACTTT
TRBD2 NA TRBJ2-1 TRBV5-1 CASRGLLYNEQFF TGCGCCAGCAGGGGACTACTCTACAATGAGCAGTTCTTC
NA NA TRBJ1-1 TRBV19 CASSIVSGGRTEAFF TGTGCCAGTAGTATAGTTTCCGGGGGCAGAACTGAAGCTTTCTTT
TRBD2 NA TRBJ2-2 TRBV6-2/TRBV6-3 CASSKSGGQNTGELFF TGTGCCAGCAGCAAGAGCGGGGGACAGAACACCGGGGAGCTGTTTTTT
NA NA TRBJ2-6 TRBV7-9 CASSLSGQGKPGANVLTF TGTGCCAGCAGCCTCTCCGGGCAGGGGAAACCAGGGGCCAACGTCCTGACTTTC
NA NA TRBJ1-1 TRBV7-2 CASSFDTEAFF TGTGCCAGCAGCTTTGACACAGAAGCTTTCTTT
TRBD1 NA TRBJ1-6 TRBV20-1 CSASLSGQAANSPLHF TGCAGTGCTAGTCTCAGCGGACAGGCTGCCAATTCACCCCTCCACTTT
NA NA TRBJ1-3 TRBV2 CASSPGTAGNTIYF TGTGCCAGCAGTCCCGGGACGGCTGGAAACACCATATATTTT
TRBD2 NA TRBJ2-5 TRBV7-2 CASSGLARDQETQYF TGTGCCAGCAGCGGACTAGCGCGGGACCAAGAGACCCAGTACTTC
NA NA TRBJ1-1 TRBV5-1 CASSLVNMGLNTEAFF TGCGCCAGCAGCTTGGTGAATATGGGGTTAAACACTGAAGCTTTCTTT
TRBD1 NA TRBJ2-7 TRBV18 CASSPRGTGVGEQYF TGTGCCAGCTCACCAAGAGGGACAGGGGTGGGAGAGCAGTACTTC
NA NA TRBJ1-4 TRBV4-2 CASSQEGAGEKLFF TGTGCCAGCAGCCAAGAGGGGGCAGGAGAAAAACTGTTTTTT
NA NA TRBJ1-2 TRBV28 CASSLSGRPGYTF TGTGCCAGCAGTTTATCAGGCAGGCCCGGCTACACCTTC
TRBD1 NA TRBJ1-5 TRBV5-4 CASSPGTGSNQPQHF TGTGCCAGCAGCCCCGGGACAGGTAGCAATCAGCCCCAGCATTTT
TRBD2 NA TRBJ2-7 TRBV12-5 CASGLTRGGHDYEQYF TGTGCTAGTGGTTTGACACGGGGGGGGCACGACTACGAGCAGTACTTC
NA NA TRBJ2-2 TRBV3-1/TRBV3-2 CASSQDQGRTTGELFF TGTGCCAGCAGCCAAGACCAGGGTCGGACCACCGGGGAGCTGTTTTTT
NA NA TRBJ2-7 TRBV7-2 CASSATGTRLQYEQYF TGTGCCAGCAGCGCCACCGGGACCCGTCTCCAATACGAGCAGTACTTC
NA NA TRBJ2-7 TRBV4-1 CASSYNTLAHEQYF TGCGCCAGCAGCTATAATACCCTCGCCCACGAGCAGTACTTC
NA NA TRBJ2-7 TRBV29-1 CSVEPYETAGTEQYF TGCAGCGTTGAACCCTATGAGACGGCTGGGACCGAGCAGTACTTC
TRBD2 NA TRBJ2-3 TRBV7-2 CASSLQGGGPDTQYF TGTGCCAGCAGCTTACAGGGCGGGGGTCCAGATACGCAGTATTTT
NA NA TRBJ2-7 TRBV5-1 CASSSTGRPNYEQYF TGCGCCAGCAGCTCGACAGGAAGACCAAACTACGAGCAGTACTTC
NA NA TRBJ2-5 TRBV10-3 CAISEGGSETQYF TGTGCCATCAGTGAGGGAGGGTCAGAGACCCAGTACTTC
NA NA TRBJ1-6 TRBV27 CASSLSPASAGYNSPLHF TGTGCCAGCAGTTTATCTCCAGCATCAGCGGGTTATAATTCACCCCTCCACTTT
NA NA TRBJ2-2 TRBV4-3 CASSQVRGELFF TGCGCCAGCAGCCAAGTCAGAGGGGAGCTGTTTTTT
NA NA TRBJ2-7 TRBV6-2/TRBV6-3 CASSSGHGYEQYF TGTGCCAGCAGTTCGGGACACGGCTACGAGCAGTACTTC
TRBD2 NA TRBJ2-4 TRBV10-3 CAISEGTSGGVGAKNIQYF TGTGCCATCAGTGAGGGGACTAGCGGGGGGGTTGGAGCCAAAAACATTCAGTACTTC
NA medium-sized TRBJ2-5 TRBV12-5 CASAFRHLPQETQYF TGTGCTAGTGCTTTTAGACACCTTCCCCAAGAGACCCAGTACTTC
NA NA TRBJ1-3 TRBV10-3 CAISQGTSGNTIYF TGTGCCATCAGCCAGGGGACCTCTGGAAACACCATATATTTT
TRBD1 NA TRBJ1-6 TRBV5-1 CASRLGDSLMNSPLHF TGCGCCAGCAGACTGGGGGACAGTTTGATGAATTCACCCCTCCACTTT
NA NA TRBJ1-5 TRBV18 CASSQGYSNQPQHF TGTGCCAGCTCACAGGGATATAGCAATCAGCCCCAGCATTTT
NA NA TRBJ1-2 TRBV11-2 CARAQGYGYTF TGTGCCAGAGCCCAGGGCTATGGCTACACCTTC
NA NA TRBJ2-7 TRBV21-1 CASSPPPVEYF TGTGCCAGCAGCCCCCCCCCTGTGGAGTACTTC
TRBD1 once TRBJ2-7 TRBV4-3 CASSQDGQGPYEQYF TGCGCCAGCAGCCAAGATGGACAGGGGCCTTACGAGCAGTACTTC
TRBD2 NA TRBJ2-1 TRBV7-2 CASSEGLAGIEQFF TGTGCCAGCAGCGAGGGACTAGCGGGGATCGAGCAGTTCTTC
NA once TRBJ2-5 TRBV6-2/TRBV6-3 CASSYLRHRSTHQETQYF TGTGCCAGCAGTTACCTCCGGCACAGGAGTACCCACCAAGAGACCCAGTACTTC
TRBD1 NA TRBJ1-1 TRBV5-4 CASSPGGTGNTEAFF TGTGCCAGCAGCCCTGGTGGGACAGGGAACACTGAAGCTTTCTTT
TRBD1 NA TRBJ1-6 TRBV9 CASSNPRQGIDSPLHF TGTGCCAGCAGCAACCCCCGACAGGGGATAGATTCACCCCTCCACTTT